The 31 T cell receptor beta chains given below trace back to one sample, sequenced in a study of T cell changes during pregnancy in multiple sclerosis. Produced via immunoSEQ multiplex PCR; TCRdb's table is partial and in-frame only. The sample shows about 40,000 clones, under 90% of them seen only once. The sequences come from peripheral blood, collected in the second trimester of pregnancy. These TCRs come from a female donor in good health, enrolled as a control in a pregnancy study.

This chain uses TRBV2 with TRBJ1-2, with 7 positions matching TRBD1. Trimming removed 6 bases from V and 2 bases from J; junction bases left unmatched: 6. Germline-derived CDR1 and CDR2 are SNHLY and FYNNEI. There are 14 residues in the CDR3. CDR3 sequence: CASSEGQPNYGYTF. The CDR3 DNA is TGTGCCAGCAGCGAGGGACAGCCCAACTATGGCTACACCTTC.

CDR3 DNA: TGCAGCGTTGTGACAGCCCCCTCTGGGGCCAACGTCCTGACTTTC. Protein sequence: CSVVTAPSGANVLTF. The chain employs TRBV29-1 and TRBJ2-6, with D possibly TRBD1 on 5 matching bases. Trimming shortened V by 4 bases and J by 0 bases, and 10 bases separated the two germline ends. This CDR3 spans 15 amino acids. Germline values: CDR1 SQVTM, CDR2 ANQGSEA.

The CDR3 DNA is TGTGCCAGCAGCCCCGGGACAGAAGGAAACACCATATATTTT. Encoded protein: CASSPGTEGNTIYF. The V gene is TRBV5-8, the J gene TRBJ1-3, with 7 nucleotides matching TRBD1. Germline V lookup: CDR1 SGHTS, CDR2 YDEGEE. CDR3 length: 14 residues. V gave up 4 bases and J gave up 4 bases; unmatched junction bases: 5.

The CDR3 loop is CASSQDSGADTQYF. CDR3 bases: TGCGCCAGCAGCCAAGATTCGGGGGCAGATACGCAGTATTTT. The chain links TRBV4-3 to TRBJ2-3; possible D gene TRBD2, 6 bases. Germline CDR1 is LGHNA and CDR2 is YSLEER. This CDR3 spans 14 amino acids. Trimming took off 0 bases at V and 4 bases at J, with 8 bases between the two ends.

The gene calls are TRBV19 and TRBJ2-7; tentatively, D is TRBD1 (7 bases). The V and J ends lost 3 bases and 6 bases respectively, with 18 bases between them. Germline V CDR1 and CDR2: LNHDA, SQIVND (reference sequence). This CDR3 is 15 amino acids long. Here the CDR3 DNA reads TGTGCCAGTAGTATTAAGTTCCGACAGGGACTCGAGCAGTACTTC. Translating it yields CASSIKFRQGLEQYF.

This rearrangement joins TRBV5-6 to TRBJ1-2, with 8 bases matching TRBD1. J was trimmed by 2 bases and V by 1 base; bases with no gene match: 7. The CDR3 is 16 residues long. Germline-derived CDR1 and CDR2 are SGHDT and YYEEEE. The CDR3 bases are TGTGCCAGCAGCTTGCCGGGACAGGAGCGCAACTATGGCTACACCTTC. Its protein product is CASSLPGQERNYGYTF.

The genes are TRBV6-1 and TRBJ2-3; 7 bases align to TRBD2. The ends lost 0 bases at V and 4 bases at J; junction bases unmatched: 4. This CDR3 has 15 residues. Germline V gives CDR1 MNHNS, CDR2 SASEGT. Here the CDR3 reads CASSEALGGSDTQYF. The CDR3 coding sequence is TGTGCCAGCAGTGAAGCGCTGGGGGGGTCAGATACGCAGTATTTT.

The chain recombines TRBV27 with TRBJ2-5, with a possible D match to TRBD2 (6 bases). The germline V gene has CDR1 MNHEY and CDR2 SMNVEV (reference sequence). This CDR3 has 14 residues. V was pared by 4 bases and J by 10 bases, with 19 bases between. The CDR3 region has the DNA TGTGCCAGCAGTTCGGGACTGGGTGGAGAAGGCCAGTACTTC. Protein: CASSSGLGGEGQYF.

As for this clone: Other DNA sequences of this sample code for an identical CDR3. This CDR3 reads CASSFTDYGYTF. The CDR3 nucleotides are TGTGCCAGCAGCTTCACAGACTATGGCTACACCTTC. The chain recombines TRBV7-9 with TRBJ1-2; D uncertain. Trimming left V 3 bases short and J 3 bases short, with 5 bases between. The CDR3 extends over 12 amino acids. Germline CDR1 reads SEHNR; CDR2 reads FQNEAQ (reference sequence). The complete variable domain, with remaining parts taken from reference TRBV7-9 and TRBJ1-2, reads DTGVSQNPRHKITKRGQNVTFRCDPISEHNRLYWYRQTLGQGPEFLTYFQNEAQLEKSRLLSDRFSAERPKGSFSTLEIQRTEQGDSAMYLCASSFTDYGYTFGSGTRLTVV.

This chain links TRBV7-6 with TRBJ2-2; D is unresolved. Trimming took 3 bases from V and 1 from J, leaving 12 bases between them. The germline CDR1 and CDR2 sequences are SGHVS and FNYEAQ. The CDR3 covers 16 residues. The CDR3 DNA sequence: TGTGCCAGCAGCTTTTACTTAGCCGAGAACACCGGGGAGCTGTTTTTT. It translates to CASSFYLAENTGELFF.

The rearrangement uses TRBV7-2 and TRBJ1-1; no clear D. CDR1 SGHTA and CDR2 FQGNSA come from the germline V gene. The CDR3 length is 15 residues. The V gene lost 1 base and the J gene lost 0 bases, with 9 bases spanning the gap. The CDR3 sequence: CASSLGVGMNTEAFF. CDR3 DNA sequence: TGTGCCAGCAGCTTAGGGGTCGGGATGAACACTGAAGCTTTCTTT.

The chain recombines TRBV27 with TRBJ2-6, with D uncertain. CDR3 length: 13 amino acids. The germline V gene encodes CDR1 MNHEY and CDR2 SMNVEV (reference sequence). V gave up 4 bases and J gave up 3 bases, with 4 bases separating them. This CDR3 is CASSSVGANVLTF. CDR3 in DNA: TGTGCCAGCAGTTCGGTTGGGGCCAACGTCCTGACTTTC.

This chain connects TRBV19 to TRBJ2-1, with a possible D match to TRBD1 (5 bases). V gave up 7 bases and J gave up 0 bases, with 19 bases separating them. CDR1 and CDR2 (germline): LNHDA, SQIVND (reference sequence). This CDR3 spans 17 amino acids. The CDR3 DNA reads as TGTGCCAGTACCCCAGGGTCCGGATCCAGCTCCTACAATGAGCAGTTCTTC. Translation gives CASTPGSGSSSYNEQFF. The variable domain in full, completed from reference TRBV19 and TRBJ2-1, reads DGGITQSPKYLFRKEGQNVTLSCEQNLNHDAMYWYRQDPGQGLRLIYYSQIVNDFQKGDIAEGYSVSREKKESFPLTVTSAQKNPTAFYLCASTPGSGSSSYNEQFFGPGTRLTVL.

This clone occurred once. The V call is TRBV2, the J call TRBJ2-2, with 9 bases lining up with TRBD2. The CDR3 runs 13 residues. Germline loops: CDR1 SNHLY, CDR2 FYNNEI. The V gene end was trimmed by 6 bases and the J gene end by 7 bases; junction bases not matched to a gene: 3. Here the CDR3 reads CASSLAGNGELFF. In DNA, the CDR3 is TGTGCCAGCAGCCTAGCGGGAAACGGGGAGCTGTTTTTT.

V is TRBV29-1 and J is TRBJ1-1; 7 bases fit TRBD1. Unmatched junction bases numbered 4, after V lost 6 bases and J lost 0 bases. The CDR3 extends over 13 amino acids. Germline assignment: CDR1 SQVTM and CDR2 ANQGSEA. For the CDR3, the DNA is TGCAGCGTACCGACAGGGATGAACACTGAAGCTTTCTTT. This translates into CSVPTGMNTEAFF.

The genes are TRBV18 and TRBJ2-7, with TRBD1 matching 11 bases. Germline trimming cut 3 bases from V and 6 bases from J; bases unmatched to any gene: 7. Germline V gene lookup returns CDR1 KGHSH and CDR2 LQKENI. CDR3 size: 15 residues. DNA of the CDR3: TGTGCCAGCTCACCCGCGGGACAGGGGGGCGGCGAGCAGTACTTC. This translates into CASSPAGQGGGEQYF.

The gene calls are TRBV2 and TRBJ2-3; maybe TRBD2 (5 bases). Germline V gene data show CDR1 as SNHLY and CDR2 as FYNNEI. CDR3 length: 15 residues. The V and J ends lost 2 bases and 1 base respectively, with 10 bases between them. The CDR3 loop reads CASSERVEGTDTQYF. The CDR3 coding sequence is TGTGCCAGCAGTGAAAGGGTGGAGGGCACAGATACGCAGTATTTT.

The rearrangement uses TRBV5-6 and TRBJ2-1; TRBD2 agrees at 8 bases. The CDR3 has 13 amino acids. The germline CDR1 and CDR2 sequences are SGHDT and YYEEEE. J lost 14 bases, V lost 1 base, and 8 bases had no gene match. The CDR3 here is CASSLTGGTREFF. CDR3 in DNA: TGTGCCAGCAGCTTGACCGGAGGGACTAGGGAGTTCTTC.

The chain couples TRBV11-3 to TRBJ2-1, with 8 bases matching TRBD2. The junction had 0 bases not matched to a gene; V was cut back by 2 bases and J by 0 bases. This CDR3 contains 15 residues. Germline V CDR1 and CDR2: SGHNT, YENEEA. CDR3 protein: CASSLSGGSYNEQFF. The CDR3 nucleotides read TGTGCCAGCAGCTTAAGCGGGGGCTCCTACAATGAGCAGTTCTTC.

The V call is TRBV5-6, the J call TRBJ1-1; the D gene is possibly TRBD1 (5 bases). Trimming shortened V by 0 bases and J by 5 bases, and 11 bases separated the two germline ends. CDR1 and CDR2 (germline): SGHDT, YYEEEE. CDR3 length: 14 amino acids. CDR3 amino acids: CASSLAIRVTEAFF. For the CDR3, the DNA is TGTGCCAGCAGCTTGGCCATCAGGGTGACTGAAGCTTTCTTT.

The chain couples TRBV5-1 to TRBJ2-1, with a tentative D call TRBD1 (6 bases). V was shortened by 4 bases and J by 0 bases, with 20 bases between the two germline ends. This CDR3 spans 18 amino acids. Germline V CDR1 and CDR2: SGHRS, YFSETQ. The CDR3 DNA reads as TGCGCCAGCAGCCGAGATCCGGGACACGGATTCTCCTACAATGAGCAGTTCTTC. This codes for CASSRDPGHGFSYNEQFF. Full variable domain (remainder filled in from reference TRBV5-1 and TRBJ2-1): KAGVTQTPRYLIKTRGQQVTLSCSPISGHRSVSWYQQTPGQGLQFLFEYFSETQRNKGNFPGRFSGRQFSNSRSEMNVSTLELGDSALYLCASSRDPGHGFSYNEQFFGPGTRLTVL.

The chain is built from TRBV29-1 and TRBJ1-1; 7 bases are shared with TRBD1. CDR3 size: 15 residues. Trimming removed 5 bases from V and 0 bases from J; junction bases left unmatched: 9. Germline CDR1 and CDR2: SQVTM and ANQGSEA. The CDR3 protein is CSVRGGGNMNTEAFF. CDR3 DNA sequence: TGCAGCGTTCGAGGGGGCGGAAATATGAACACTGAAGCTTTCTTT.

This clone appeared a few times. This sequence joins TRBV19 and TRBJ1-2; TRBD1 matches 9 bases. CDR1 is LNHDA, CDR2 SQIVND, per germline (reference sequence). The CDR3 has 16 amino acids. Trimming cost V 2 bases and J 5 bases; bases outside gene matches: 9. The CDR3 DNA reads TGTGCCAGTAGTATATTTGAATGGGACAGGGCATATGGCTACACCTTC. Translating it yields CASSIFEWDRAYGYTF. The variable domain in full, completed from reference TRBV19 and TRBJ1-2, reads DGGITQSPKYLFRKEGQNVTLSCEQNLNHDAMYWYRQDPGQGLRLIYYSQIVNDFQKGDIAEGYSVSREKKESFPLTVTSAQKNPTAFYLCASSIFEWDRAYGYTFGSGTRLTVV.

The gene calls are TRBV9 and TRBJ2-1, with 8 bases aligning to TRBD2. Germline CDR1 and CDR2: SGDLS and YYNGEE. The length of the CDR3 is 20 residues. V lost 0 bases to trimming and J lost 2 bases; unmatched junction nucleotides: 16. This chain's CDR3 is CASSVGQRGSAGGPYNEQFF. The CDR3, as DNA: TGTGCCAGCAGCGTAGGACAACGGGGAAGCGCGGGAGGCCCCTACAATGAGCAGTTCTTC.

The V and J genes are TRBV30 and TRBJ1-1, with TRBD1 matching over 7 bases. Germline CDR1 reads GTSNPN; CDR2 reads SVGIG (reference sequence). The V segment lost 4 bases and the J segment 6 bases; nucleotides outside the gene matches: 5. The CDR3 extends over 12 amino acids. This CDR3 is CAWKGAGAEAFF. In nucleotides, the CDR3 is TGTGCCTGGAAGGGGGCAGGCGCTGAAGCTTTCTTT.

CDR3 sequence reads: CASSYSYGGAYEQYF. The CDR3 DNA reads as TGTGCCAGCAGTTACTCGTACGGGGGGGCCTACGAGCAGTACTTC. The rearrangement links TRBV6-5 to TRBJ2-7, with 8 bases lining up with TRBD2. The junction had 3 bases not matched to a gene; V was cut back by 0 bases and J by 2 bases. Germline CDR1 and CDR2: MNHEY and SVGAGI. The CDR3 is 15 amino acids.

CDR3 sequence (DNA): TGCGCCAGCAGTTGGACAGGGCTGGGCACCGGGGAGCTGTTTTTT. Translating it yields CASSWTGLGTGELFF. The V and J genes are TRBV10-1 and TRBJ2-2; TRBD1 matches at 8 bases. In germline, CDR1 is WNHNN, CDR2 SYGVQD (reference sequence). V gave up 5 bases and J gave up 4 bases; unmatched junction bases: 6. The CDR3 totals 15 residues.

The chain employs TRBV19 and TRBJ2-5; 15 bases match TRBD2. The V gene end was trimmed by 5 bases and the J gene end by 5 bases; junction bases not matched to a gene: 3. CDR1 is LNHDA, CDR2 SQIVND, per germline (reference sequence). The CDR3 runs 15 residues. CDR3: CASSGLAGGPETQYF. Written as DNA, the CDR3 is TGTGCCAGTAGTGGACTAGCGGGGGGGCCGGAGACCCAGTACTTC.

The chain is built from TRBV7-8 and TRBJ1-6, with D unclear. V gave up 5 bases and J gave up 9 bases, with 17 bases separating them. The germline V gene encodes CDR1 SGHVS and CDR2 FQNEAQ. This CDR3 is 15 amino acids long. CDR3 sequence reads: CASSPLDTGGSPLHF. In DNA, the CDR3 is TGTGCCAGCAGCCCCCTCGATACGGGAGGTTCACCCCTCCACTTT.

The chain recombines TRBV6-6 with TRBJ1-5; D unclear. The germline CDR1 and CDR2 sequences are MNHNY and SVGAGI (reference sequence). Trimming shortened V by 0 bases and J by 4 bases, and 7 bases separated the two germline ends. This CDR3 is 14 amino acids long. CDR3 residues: CASSYSQNNQPQHF. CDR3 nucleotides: TGTGCCAGCAGTTACTCGCAGAATAATCAGCCCCAGCATTTT.

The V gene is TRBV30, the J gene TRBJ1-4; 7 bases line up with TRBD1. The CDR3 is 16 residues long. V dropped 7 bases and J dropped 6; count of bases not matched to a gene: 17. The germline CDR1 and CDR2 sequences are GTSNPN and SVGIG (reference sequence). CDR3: CAYLTPGTEAYEKLFF. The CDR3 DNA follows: TGTGCCTACCTAACCCCCGGGACAGAGGCCTATGAAAAACTGTTTTTT.